The rows below give T cell receptor beta chains drawn from one sample of a study of blood T cell repertoires in COVID-19. The protocol was immunoSEQ multiplex PCR, while the TCRdb copy is restricted to in-frame clones and leaves out a portion. This table has roughly 260,000 clones, around nine tenths appearing once. The specimen was PBMCs or T cells enriched from blood (not recorded which). These receptors were taken from a woman between 18 and 29 years old who had recovered from COVID-19. Each CDR3 is given with its conserved first and last residue. The D gene is left open where the match is weak. Some rows mark clone size as missing; the rest say once, few, many or name a class of expanded clone.

TRBV2,TRBJ2-1,.,.,CASSDRVSREQFF,TGTGCCAGCAGTGATCGTGTATCTAGAGAGCAGTTCTTC
TRBV7-9,TRBJ2-1,TRBD2,.,CASSPRLAEAYNEQFF,TGTGCCAGCAGCCCCAGACTAGCCGAAGCTTACAATGAGCAGTTCTTC
TRBV28,TRBJ1-2,.,few,CASSLLSGYTF,TGTGCCAGCAGTTTACTCTCTGGCTACACCTTC
TRBV2,TRBJ1-2,.,.,CASSEVATGYTF,TGTGCCAGCAGTGAAGTGGCAACGGGCTACACCTTC
TRBV12-3/TRBV12-4,TRBJ1-5,TRBD1,.,CASSGQGDQPQHF,TGTGCCAGCAGTGGACAGGGCGATCAGCCCCAGCATTTT
TRBV2,TRBJ1-5,TRBD1,once,CASKGQGNQPQHF,TGTGCCAGCAAGGGACAGGGGAATCAGCCCCAGCATTTT
TRBV6-5,TRBJ2-3,.,.,CASANGYMDTQYF,TGTGCCAGCGCGAACGGGTACATGGATACGCAGTATTTT
TRBV5-1,TRBJ2-1,TRBD1,.,CASSFSPGGINEQFF,TGCGCCAGCAGCTTTAGTCCAGGGGGCATCAATGAGCAGTTCTTC
TRBV20-1,TRBJ2-5,.,.,CSASLSSEGQETQYF,TGCAGTGCTAGTTTAAGCTCCGAGGGCCAAGAGACCCAGTACTTC
TRBV3-1/TRBV3-2,TRBJ1-4,.,.,CASGLDGNEKLFF,TGTGCCAGCGGTCTCGACGGGAATGAAAAACTGTTTTTT
TRBV2,TRBJ1-2,.,.,CASSEQYFYGYTF,TGTGCCAGCAGTGAACAGTATTTCTATGGCTACACCTTC
TRBV12-3/TRBV12-4,TRBJ1-4,.,once,CASKNGGRLFF,TGTGCCAGCAAAAACGGGGGTAGACTGTTTTTT
TRBV9,TRBJ1-1,.,.,CASSVGTLLAVNTEAFF,TGTGCCAGCAGCGTAGGGACATTATTAGCTGTGAACACTGAAGCTTTCTTT
TRBV4-3,TRBJ1-6,TRBD1,.,CASSQDPQQGSNSPLHF,TGCGCCAGCAGCCAAGATCCGCAACAGGGGAGTAATTCACCCCTCCACTTT
TRBV10-3,TRBJ1-2,.,once,CAITARQDYGYTF,TGTGCCATCACTGCCCGACAGGACTATGGCTACACCTTC
TRBV4-2,TRBJ2-1,TRBD1,once,CASSQDRRGTGKNEQFF,TGTGCCAGCAGCCAAGATAGGCGAGGGACAGGGAAGAATGAGCAGTTCTTC
TRBV3-1/TRBV3-2,TRBJ1-6,TRBD1,.,CASSHRQGGVRSPLHF,TGTGCCAGCAGCCATCGACAGGGCGGTGTTCGTTCACCCCTCCACTTT
TRBV12-3/TRBV12-4,TRBJ1-2,.,.,CASSPQGNYGYTF,TGTGCCAGCAGCCCACAGGGTAACTATGGCTACACCTTC
TRBV5-8,TRBJ1-2,.,.,CASSQGAWGYTF,TGTGCCAGCAGTCAAGGGGCTTGGGGCTACACCTTC
TRBV28,TRBJ1-2,TRBD1,.,CASRIGTGGGYTF,TGTGCCAGCAGAATAGGGACAGGGGGTGGCTACACCTTC
TRBV3-1/TRBV3-2,TRBJ1-3,.,.,CASSVGGAGVGSGNTIYF,TGTGCCAGCAGCGTAGGAGGCGCGGGGGTCGGGTCTGGAAACACCATATATTTT
TRBV7-3,TRBJ2-7,TRBD2,.,CASSQYGTSGSYEQYF,TGTGCCAGCAGCCAATACGGGACTAGCGGGAGTTACGAGCAGTACTTC
TRBV27,TRBJ2-7,.,.,CASSSIYYEQYF,TGTGCCAGCAGTTCCATCTACTACGAGCAGTACTTC
TRBV6-5,TRBJ1-3,.,.,CASRRGLPGNTIYF,TGTGCCAGCCGGCGGGGTTTGCCTGGAAACACCATATATTTT
TRBV15,TRBJ2-3,TRBD2,.,CATSHGAGGTDTQYF,TGTGCCACCAGCCACGGAGCGGGAGGCACAGATACGCAGTATTTT
TRBV19,TRBJ2-5,.,few,CASSETGAETQYF,TGTGCCAGTAGTGAGACAGGTGCAGAGACCCAGTACTTC
TRBV18,TRBJ1-1,.,.,CASSPGFMRDTEAFF,TGTGCCAGCTCACCAGGGTTTATGAGGGACACTGAAGCTTTCTTT
TRBV28,TRBJ1-4,.,.,CASSFITGTEKLFF,TGTGCCAGCAGTTTTATAACAGGGACTGAAAAACTGTTTTTT
TRBV28,TRBJ1-1,TRBD1,.,CASRPQGWSTEAFF,TGTGCCAGCAGGCCACAGGGGTGGAGCACTGAAGCTTTCTTT
TRBV19,TRBJ2-7,.,.,CASSIYPERGEQYF,TGTGCCAGTAGTATATATCCGGAGCGAGGTGAGCAGTACTTC
TRBV9,TRBJ1-1,.,.,CASSPYSGTPNEAFF,TGTGCCAGCAGCCCGTACTCCGGGACACCAAATGAAGCTTTCTTT
TRBV19,TRBJ1-2,.,.,CASSIDGLRGASYGYTF,TGTGCCAGTAGTATAGATGGTTTGCGGGGGGCCAGCTATGGCTACACCTTC